These 13 T cell receptor beta chains originate from one sample sequenced in a study of OX40 agonist ivuxolimab in advanced cancers. The repertoire was sequenced with immunoSEQ multiplex PCR; TCRdb's copy has only in-frame clones and lacks some. The data contain approximately 100,000 clones, 80% to 90% of them singletons. The specimen was CD4+ or CD8+ T cells sorted from blood, collected in a trial of the OX40 agonist ivuxolimab. These receptor sequences come from an adult with an advanced solid tumor such as melanoma, head and neck, liver or kidney cancer.

The V call is TRBV10-3, the J call TRBJ2-3; D is unresolved. CDR1 ENHRY and CDR2 SYGVKD come from the germline V gene. This CDR3 has 12 amino acids. Trimming shortened V by 5 bases and J by 2 bases, and 5 bases separated the two germline ends. CDR3 in DNA: TGTGCCATCAGTCAGACCACAGATACGCAGTATTTT. Protein sequence: CAISQTTDTQYF.

On this clone: Additional DNA sequences in this sample encode the identical CDR3. The V call is TRBV7-9, the J call TRBJ1-1, with D possibly matching TRBD1 (6 bases). Trimming left V 1 base short and J 4 bases short, with 7 bases between. This CDR3 has 13 residues. Germline V gene lookup returns CDR1 SEHNR and CDR2 FQNEAQ (reference sequence). The CDR3 is CASSLGGGTEAFF. CDR3 DNA sequence: TGTGCCAGCAGCTTAGGAGGGGGCACTGAAGCTTTCTTT. Full variable domain (outside the CDR3, taken from reference TRBV7-9 and TRBJ1-1): DTGVSQNPRHKITKRGQNVTFRCDPISEHNRLYWYRQTLGQGPEFLTYFQNEAQLEKSRLLSDRFSAERPKGSFSTLEIQRTEQGDSAMYLCASSLGGGTEAFFGQGTRLTVV.

On this clone itself: Other DNA sequences in this specimen translate into the identical CDR3. The CDR3 region is CASSSTDTQYF. CDR3 DNA: TGTGCCAGCAGCTCCACAGATACGCAGTATTTT. The chain is built from TRBV7-9 and TRBJ2-3, with no clear D. This CDR3 has 11 amino acids. Germline assignment: CDR1 SEHNR and CDR2 FQNEAQ (reference sequence). Trimming stripped 4 bases from V and 2 bases from J, with 1 base between.

The CDR3 region has the DNA TGTGCCTGGAGTGTTATCGCGGGGTCCTACGAGCAGTACTTC. Translation: CAWSVIAGSYEQYF. The V and J genes are TRBV30 and TRBJ2-7; maybe TRBD2 (6 bases). The CDR3 has 14 amino acids. Deletions cut 0 bases from V and 1 base from J, with 10 bases between. The germline gives CDR1 GTSNPN, CDR2 SVGIG (reference sequence).

CDR3 DNA: TGCGCCAGCAGTGAGTCGGGGGGACAGCACTACGAGCAGTACTTC. Translating it yields CASSESGGQHYEQYF. The V call is TRBV10-1, the J call TRBJ2-7; weak D call: TRBD1 (7 bases). The germline V gene has CDR1 WNHNN and CDR2 SYGVQD (reference sequence). The CDR3 sequence is 15 residues long. V was clipped by 0 bases and J by 3 bases, with 12 bases between them.

This chain connects TRBV10-3 to TRBJ1-4; maybe TRBD1 (5 bases). Germline lookup yields CDR1 ENHRY and CDR2 SYGVKD. The V gene lost 6 bases and the J gene lost 0 bases, with 11 bases spanning the gap. CDR3 length: 15 residues. The CDR3 DNA is TGTGCCATCAGGTCCGGGGGGGCAACTAATGAAAAACTGTTTTTT. Translated, it gives CAIRSGGATNEKLFF.

The chain joins TRBV10-3 to TRBJ1-5; tentative D call: TRBD1 (5 bases). Trimming pared 11 bases from V and 0 bases from J, leaving 11 bases between. The CDR3 spans 13 residues. CDR1 is ENHRY and CDR2 is SYGVKD in the germline V gene. DNA for the CDR3: TGTGCCTCGCAGGGTCTTAGCAATCAGCCCCAGCATTTT. The encoded protein is CASQGLSNQPQHF.

The J gene is TRBJ2-7, the V gene TRBV7-8; D not resolved. This CDR3 has 14 residues. The germline gives CDR1 SGHVS, CDR2 FQNEAQ. Trimming shortened V by 6 bases and J by 2 bases, and 14 bases separated the two germline ends. The CDR3 sequence is CASRPQSGAYEQYF. CDR3 DNA sequence: TGTGCCAGCAGACCCCAGTCTGGAGCCTACGAGCAGTACTTC.

The CDR3 protein is CASSLFPRGGPAGELFF. DNA of the CDR3: TGCGCCAGCAGCTTGTTTCCGCGGGGGGGCCCCGCCGGGGAGCTGTTTTTT. The V call is TRBV5-1, the J call TRBJ2-2, with TRBD2 matching over 9 bases. The germline gives CDR1 SGHRS, CDR2 YFSETQ. There are 17 residues in the CDR3. Trimming cost V 1 base and J 6 bases; bases outside gene matches: 10.

The chain is built from TRBV28 and TRBJ1-2, with D possibly being TRBD1 (5 bases). CDR1 is MDHEN and CDR2 is SYDVKM in the germline V gene. This CDR3 is 14 amino acids long. Trimming took 7 bases from V and 4 from J, leaving 16 bases between them. DNA for the CDR3: TGTGCCAGCACCTTGGGGGGGTTGAGCTATGGCTACACCTTC. As protein: CASTLGGLSYGYTF.

The chain couples TRBV30 to TRBJ2-7, with a tentative D call TRBD1 (7 bases). This CDR3 comprises 14 residues. The germline CDR1 and CDR2 sequences are GTSNPN and SVGIG (reference sequence). V lost 2 bases and J 2 bases, leaving 13 bases between the germline ends. CDR3 protein: CAWSRGTVTYEQYF. CDR3 nucleotides: TGTGCCTGGAGTCGGGGGACAGTAACCTACGAGCAGTACTTC.

V gene TRBV2 combines with J gene TRBJ1-1; 8 bases fit TRBD1. This CDR3 is 13 amino acids long. V lost 8 bases to trimming and J lost 6 bases; unmatched junction nucleotides: 8. In germline, CDR1 is SNHLY, CDR2 FYNNEI. The CDR3 coding sequence is TGTGCCAGCTACAGGGGGGGTAGCGCTGAAGCTTTCTTT. This gives the protein CASYRGGSAEAFF.

The chain recombines TRBV7-9 with TRBJ2-3; TRBD2 agrees at 8 bases. V was pared by 5 bases and J by 3 bases, with 13 bases of the junction left unmatched. The germline gives CDR1 SEHNR, CDR2 FQNEAQ (reference sequence). This CDR3 is built from 17 residues. The chain's CDR3 is CASSPTNRAGATDTQYF. The CDR3 coding sequence is TGTGCCAGCAGCCCAACGAATCGAGCGGGGGCTACAGATACGCAGTATTTT. Together with reference TRBV7-9 and TRBJ2-3, the CDR3 gives the full variable domain: DTGVSQNPRHKITKRGQNVTFRCDPISEHNRLYWYRQTLGQGPEFLTYFQNEAQLEKSRLLSDRFSAERPKGSFSTLEIQRTEQGDSAMYLCASSPTNRAGATDTQYFGPGTRLTVL.